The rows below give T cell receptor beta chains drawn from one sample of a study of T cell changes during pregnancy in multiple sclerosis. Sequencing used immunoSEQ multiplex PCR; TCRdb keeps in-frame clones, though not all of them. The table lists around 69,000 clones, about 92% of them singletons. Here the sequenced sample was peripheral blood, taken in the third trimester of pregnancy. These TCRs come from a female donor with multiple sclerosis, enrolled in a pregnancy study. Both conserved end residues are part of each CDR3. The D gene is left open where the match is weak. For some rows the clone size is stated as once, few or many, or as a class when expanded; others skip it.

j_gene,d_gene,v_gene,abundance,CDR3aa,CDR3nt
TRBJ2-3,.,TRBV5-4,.,CASSLRWGDGTDTQYF,TGTGCCAGCAGCCTCCGTTGGGGGGACGGCACAGATACGCAGTATTTT
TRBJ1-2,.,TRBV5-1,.,CASSLDGQGHGYTF,TGCGCCAGCAGCTTGGATGGTCAGGGGCATGGCTACACCTTC
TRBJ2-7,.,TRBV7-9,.,CASSLEGIKTLF,TGTGCCAGCAGCTTAGAGGGGATCAAAACGCTCTTC
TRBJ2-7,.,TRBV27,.,CASSQTGYEQYF,TGTGCCAGCAGTCAGACAGGCTACGAGCAGTACTTC
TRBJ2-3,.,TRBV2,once,CASSDQTGGTSTDTQYF,TGTGCCAGCAGTGATCAGACGGGGGGCACTAGCACAGATACGCAGTATTTT
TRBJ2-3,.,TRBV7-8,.,CASSLAYGRYTQYF,TGTGCCAGCAGCTTAGCGTATGGGAGATATACGCAGTATTTT
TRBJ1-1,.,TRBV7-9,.,CASSPLLGGVNTEAFF,TGTGCCAGCAGCCCGCTCCTAGGGGGTGTGAACACTGAAGCTTTCTTT
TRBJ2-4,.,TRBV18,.,CASSQEGAKNIQYF,TGTGCCAGCTCACAGGAGGGGGCCAAAAACATTCAGTACTTC
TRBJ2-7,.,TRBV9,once,CASSANLGPYEQYF,TGTGCCAGCAGCGCGAACTTGGGGCCTTACGAGCAGTACTTC
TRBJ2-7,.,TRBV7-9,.,CASSPRVGEQYF,TGTGCCAGCAGTCCCCGGGTTGGGGAGCAGTACTTC
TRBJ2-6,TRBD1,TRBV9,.,CASSGNQGQGAAGANVLTF,TGTGCCAGCAGCGGAAATCAGGGACAGGGGGCTGCTGGGGCCAACGTCCTGACTTTC
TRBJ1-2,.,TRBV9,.,CASSVQEPGGYTF,TGTGCCAGCAGCGTCCAGGAACCAGGGGGCTACACCTTC
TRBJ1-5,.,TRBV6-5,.,CASSYPSGGNQPQHF,TGTGCCAGCAGTTACCCTTCGGGGGGCAATCAGCCCCAGCATTTT
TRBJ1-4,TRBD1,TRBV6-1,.,CASRLTGGNEKLFF,TGTGCCAGCAGGCTTACAGGGGGGAATGAAAAACTGTTTTTT
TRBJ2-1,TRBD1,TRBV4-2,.,CASSRDRVDNEQFF,TGTGCCAGCAGTCGGGACAGGGTGGACAATGAGCAGTTCTTC
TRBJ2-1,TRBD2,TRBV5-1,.,CASSLEPPGTSGYNEQFF,TGCGCCAGCAGCTTGGAACCCCCCGGGACTAGCGGATACAATGAGCAGTTCTTC
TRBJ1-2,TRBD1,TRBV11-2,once,CASSPGQGYNYYGYTF,TGTGCCAGCAGTCCGGGACAGGGGTACAACTACTATGGCTACACCTTC
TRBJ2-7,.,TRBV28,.,CASVSGQTLYEQYF,TGTGCCAGCGTATCTGGACAGACCCTCTACGAGCAGTACTTC
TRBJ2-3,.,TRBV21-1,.,CASSNRDRADTDTQYF,TGTGCCAGCAGCAATCGGGACAGAGCGGACACAGATACGCAGTATTTT
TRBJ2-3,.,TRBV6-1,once,CASSTRQRTDTQYF,TGTGCCAGCAGTACCCGACAGAGGACAGATACGCAGTATTTT
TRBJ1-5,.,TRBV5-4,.,CASSPRPGDNQPQHF,TGTGCCAGCAGCCCCAGGCCGGGGGACAATCAGCCCCAGCATTTT
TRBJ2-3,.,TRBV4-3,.,CASSEETGSDTQYF,TGCGCCAGCAGCGAAGAGACAGGCTCAGATACGCAGTATTTT
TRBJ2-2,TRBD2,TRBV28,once,CASSPSGVSGSRATGELFF,TGTGCCAGCAGCCCATCAGGGGTTAGCGGGAGTAGGGCCACCGGGGAGCTGTTTTTT
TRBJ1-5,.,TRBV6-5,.,CASSRYRDQPQHF,TGTGCCAGCAGTAGATACAGGGATCAGCCCCAGCATTTT
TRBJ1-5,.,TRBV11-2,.,CASSLGGFGQPQHF,TGTGCCAGCAGCTTAGGAGGGTTCGGTCAGCCCCAGCATTTT
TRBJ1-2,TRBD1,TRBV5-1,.,CASRPGTANYGYTF,TGCGCCAGCAGGCCCGGGACAGCTAACTATGGCTACACCTTC
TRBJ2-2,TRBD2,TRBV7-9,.,CATIAGGAPTPGELFF,TGTGCCACCATAGCGGGGGGAGCACCGACACCCGGGGAGCTGTTTTTT
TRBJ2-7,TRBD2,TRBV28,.,CASSPFPGTSGSSYEQYF,TGTGCCAGCAGTCCGTTTCCAGGGACTAGCGGGAGCTCATACGAGCAGTACTTC
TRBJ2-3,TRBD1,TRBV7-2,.,CASSLRQGTDTQYF,TGTGCCAGCAGCCTCCGACAGGGAACAGATACGCAGTATTTT
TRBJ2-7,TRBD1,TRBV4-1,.,CASSQTSGTGGHEQYF,TGCGCCAGCAGCCAAACCTCGGGGACAGGGGGCCACGAGCAGTACTTC
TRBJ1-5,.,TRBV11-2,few,CASSLGWTNQPQHF,TGTGCCAGCAGCTTAGGGTGGACAAATCAGCCCCAGCATTTT
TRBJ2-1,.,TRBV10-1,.,CASSDNNEQFF,TGCGCCAGCAGTGATAACAATGAGCAGTTCTTC
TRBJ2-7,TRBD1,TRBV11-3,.,CASVFGKWTGFCRLREQYF,TGTGCCAGCGTTTTTGGTAAGTGGACAGGGTTTTGCCGACTACGAGAGCAGTACTTC
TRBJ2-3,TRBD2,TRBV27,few,CASSLLGLERVYF,TGTGCCAGCAGTTTACTCGGACTAGAACGAGTGTATTTT
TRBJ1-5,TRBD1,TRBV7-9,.,CASSLGRDSQGGEPQHF,TGTGCCAGCAGCTTAGGAAGGGACAGCCAAGGGGGAGAGCCCCAGCATTTT
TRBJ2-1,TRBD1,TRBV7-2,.,CASSLAGQGAGNEQFF,TGTGCCAGCAGCTTAGCGGGACAGGGGGCGGGCAATGAGCAGTTCTTC
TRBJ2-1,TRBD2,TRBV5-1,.,CASSLAGEAGGEQFF,TGCGCCAGCAGCCTAGCGGGAGAGGCGGGGGGTGAGCAGTTCTTC